The present TCR beta chain was sequenced within a study of T-cell reconstitution after alpha-beta-depleted transplantation in children. As it was prepared, the TCRbeta library received unique molecular identifiers. TCRdb re-called the PCR reads through MiXCR, storing one row per CDR3 protein. This sample has around 370,000 distinct CDR3 sequences, with 10% found just once. The sample holds a few counts of this clonotype. The CDR3 extends over 16 amino acids. Germline trimming cut 8 bases from V and 7 bases from J; bases unmatched to any gene: 16. The V and J genes are TRBV12-3 or TRBV12-4 and TRBJ2-1, with 8 bases lining up with TRBD2. Source: PBMCs from the stem cell graft donor, taken from the stem cell graft. The source is a human donor who donated a stem cell graft to a child with acute lymphoblastic leukemia. CDR3 protein: CASLRAGGRIWNEQFF. Here the CDR3 DNA reads TGTGCCAGCTTGCGTGCGGGGGGAAGAATTTGGAATGAGCAGTTCTTC.